These T cell receptor beta chains were read from a single sample in a study of T cells after yellow fever vaccination. Using its own MiXCR run on the 5' RACE reads, TCRdb lists one record per CDR3 protein. The table has 500,000 to 650,000 distinct CDR3 sequences, over 9% seen once. This specimen consisted of PBMCs, obtained on the day of the yellow fever booster vaccination. The receptors derive from a man aged 25 to 40 who received the YFV17D yellow fever vaccine. The CDR3 runs from the conserved cysteine through the conserved F or W. A D gene is named only where the DNA matches it firmly. The size field is filled for only some rows; it gives once, few, many or a size class.

J	V	D	size	CDR3	DNA
TRBJ2-7	TRBV7-3	TRBD2	few	CASSETSGSGYEQYF	TGTGCCAGCAGCGAGACTAGCGGGAGTGGCTACGAGCAGTACTTC
TRBJ2-7	TRBV10-3	-	-	CAISDEGRSGSYEQYF	TGTGCCATCAGTGATGAGGGACGGTCTGGGTCCTACGAGCAGTACTTC
TRBJ1-4	TRBV20-1	-	-	CSARDRVSPTNEKLFF	TGCAGTGCTAGAGATCGGGTCAGCCCAACTAATGAAAAACTGTTTTTT
TRBJ2-1	TRBV7-8	TRBD2	few	CASRVVAGVDSYNEQFF	TGTGCCAGCAGAGTTGTGGCGGGAGTCGACTCCTACAATGAGCAGTTCTTC
TRBJ2-7	TRBV12-3/TRBV12-4	-	many	CASSLTLPYEQYF	TGTGCCAGCAGTTTAACTCTGCCTTACGAGCAGTACTTC
TRBJ1-6	TRBV9	-	few	CASSPRQEVDSPLHF	TGTGCCAGCAGCCCGCGACAGGAAGTCGATTCACCCCTCCACTTT
TRBJ2-5	TRBV10-2	TRBD1	-	CASSESRTGKEETQYF	TGCGCCAGCAGTGAGTCCCGGACAGGGAAAGAAGAGACCCAGTACTTC
TRBJ2-5	TRBV29-1	-	few	CSVEDRLGETQYF	TGCAGCGTTGAAGATAGGCTTGGGGAGACCCAGTACTTC
TRBJ2-7	TRBV7-9	-	once	CASSPRASEGYEQYF	TGTGCCAGCAGCCCCCGGGCGTCTGAGGGGTACGAGCAGTACTTC
TRBJ2-7	TRBV20-1	-	-	CSARDSGHTDRREQYF	TGCAGTGCTAGAGATTCAGGACATACGGACCGTCGCGAGCAGTACTTC
TRBJ1-4	TRBV30	TRBD1	few	CAWSLPGTVREKLFF	TGTGCCTGGAGTTTACCCGGGACAGTCCGCGAAAAACTGTTTTTT
TRBJ2-7	TRBV28	-	-	CASSFSWGKGSDEQYF	TGTGCCAGCAGTTTCTCTTGGGGGAAAGGGAGTGACGAGCAGTACTTC
TRBJ1-1	TRBV19	-	-	CASSPYMNTEAFF	TGTGCCAGTAGTCCATACATGAACACTGAAGCTTTCTTT
TRBJ2-3	TRBV5-1	TRBD2	-	CASAGERPDTQYF	TGCGCCAGCGCGGGAGAGCGTCCAGATACGCAGTATTTT
TRBJ2-1	TRBV24-1	-	few	CATSEVSSGEQFF	TGTGCCACCAGTGAAGTTAGCTCTGGTGAGCAGTTCTTC
TRBJ1-3	TRBV18	-	-	CASSRDRNTLYF	TGTGCCAGCTCACGTGACCGAAACACCTTATATTTT
TRBJ2-2	TRBV19	-	few	CASTPGRQERVMLFF	TGTGCCAGTACACCGGGTAGGCAGGAGAGGGTGATGCTGTTTTTT
TRBJ2-2	TRBV5-5	TRBD1	few	CASSRQGPDTGELFF	TGTGCCAGCAGCCGACAGGGGCCGGACACCGGGGAGCTGTTTTTT
TRBJ2-7	TRBV10-3	-	-	CAISPSVAPGQQYF	TGTGCCATCAGTCCTTCAGTAGCGCCCGGGCAGCAGTACTTC
TRBJ1-2	TRBV10-1	-	-	CASSDSKNYGYTF	TGCGCCAGCAGTGATTCCAAGAACTATGGCTACACCTTC
TRBJ2-7	TRBV5-8	TRBD2	-	CASSSSGSFYEQYF	TGTGCCAGCAGCTCAAGCGGGAGTTTCTACGAGCAGTACTTC
TRBJ2-5	TRBV28	-	many	CASSSNQLVGETQYF	TGTGCCAGCAGTTCGAACCAACTAGTTGGAGAGACCCAGTACTTC
TRBJ2-3	TRBV5-1	TRBD2	many	CASSLVAGSTDTQYF	TGTGCCAGCAGCTTGGTAGCGGGTAGCACAGATACGCAGTATTTT
TRBJ1-4	TRBV11-2	-	few	CASSLGSLNEKLFF	TGTGCCAGCAGCCTAGGCAGCCTGAATGAAAAACTGTTTTTT
TRBJ2-1	TRBV7-3	TRBD1	-	CASSYAGTDYNEQFF	TGTGCCAGCAGCTACGCCGGGACAGATTACAATGAGCAGTTCTTC
TRBJ2-3	TRBV5-8	TRBD2	-	CATLLAGATDTQYF	TGTGCCACCCTCTTAGCGGGAGCCACAGATACGCAGTATTTT
TRBJ2-7	TRBV7-2	-	-	CASSLGYRPTYEQYF	TGTGCCAGCAGCTTAGGTTATAGACCCACCTACGAGCAGTACTTC
TRBJ2-5	TRBV20-1	-	-	CSASTSPRETQYF	TGCAGTGCTAGTACGTCGCCACGGGAGACCCAGTACTTC
TRBJ1-2	TRBV6-2/TRBV6-3	-	-	CASSSPTGGNYGYTF	TGTGCCAGCAGTTCCCCGACAGGAGGCAACTATGGCTACACCTTC
TRBJ1-6	TRBV12-3/TRBV12-4	-	-	CASRRPDSPLHF	TGTGCCAGCAGAAGACCGGATTCACCCCTCCACTTT
TRBJ2-3	TRBV9	-	few	CASSSGQNADTQYF	TGTGCCAGCAGTTCGGGGCAGAACGCAGATACGCAGTATTTT
TRBJ2-1	TRBV7-9	TRBD1	few	CASSLIGTGVGNEQFF	TGTGCCAGCAGCTTAATAGGGACAGGGGTTGGGAATGAGCAGTTCTTC
TRBJ2-5	TRBV7-9	TRBD1	-	CASSFDRALQETQCF	TGTGCCAGCAGCTTCGACAGGGCATTACAAGAGACCCAGTGCTTC
TRBJ2-1	TRBV12-3/TRBV12-4	TRBD1	-	CASSTGQGVYNEQFF	TGTGCCAGCAGCACTGGACAGGGGGTCTACAATGAGCAGTTCTTC
TRBJ2-3	TRBV5-1	TRBD2	-	CASSRQREISTDTQYF	TGCGCCAGCAGCCGTCAGCGGGAAATTAGCACAGATACGCAGTATTTT
TRBJ2-7	TRBV29-1	-	few	CSVGRGGRYEQYF	TGCAGCGTCGGTAGGGGGGGCCGTTACGAGCAGTACTTC
TRBJ2-1	TRBV7-2	-	once	CASSLDLGQQFF	TGTGCCAGCAGCTTAGATCTGGGTCAGCAGTTCTTC
TRBJ2-5	TRBV6-5	-	few	CASTARETQYF	TGTGCCAGCACGGCAAGGGAGACCCAGTACTTC
TRBJ2-1	TRBV15	TRBD2	few	CATSRGGLAAYNEQFF	TGTGCCACCAGCAGAGGCGGACTAGCGGCTTACAATGAGCAGTTCTTC
TRBJ2-1	TRBV28	-	-	CAISSGMAYHEQFF	TGTGCCATCAGTTCAGGTATGGCCTACCATGAGCAGTTCTTC
TRBJ2-1	TRBV7-9	-	-	CASSWGAGFDEQFF	TGTGCCAGCAGCTGGGGGGCAGGGTTCGACGAGCAGTTCTTC
TRBJ2-1	TRBV6-6	-	few	CASSPTGPGEQFF	TGTGCCAGCAGTCCCACAGGGCCCGGTGAGCAGTTCTTC
TRBJ2-7	TRBV18	-	-	CASSPGAPSYEQYF	TGTGCCAGCTCACCCGGGGCCCCCTCCTACGAGCAGTACTTC
TRBJ2-1	TRBV6-1	-	few	CAAHKGSFNEQFF	TGTGCCGCACACAAAGGGAGTTTCAATGAGCAGTTCTTC
TRBJ2-2	TRBV15	-	-	CATSRELFSVTGELFF	TGTGCCACCAGCAGAGAACTATTTAGTGTCACCGGGGAGCTGTTTTTT
TRBJ2-2	TRBV5-4	TRBD2	-	CASSFLPLSSGSAGELFF	TGTGCCAGCAGCTTTCTCCCCCTCTCTAGCGGGAGTGCCGGGGAGCTGTTTTTT
TRBJ1-1	TRBV12-3/TRBV12-4	-	-	CASTSPGREAFF	TGTGCCAGCACCTCACCCGGACGCGAAGCTTTCTTT
TRBJ2-1	TRBV12-3/TRBV12-4	TRBD2	many	CASSLGTLAGATEQFF	TGTGCCAGCAGTTTAGGCACCCTAGCGGGAGCGACTGAGCAGTTCTTC
TRBJ2-2	TRBV5-1	TRBD2	-	CASSPPGLAKNTGELFF	TGCGCCAGCAGCCCGCCGGGACTAGCGAAGAACACCGGGGAGCTGTTTTTT
TRBJ2-1	TRBV29-1	TRBD1	-	CSVADRAYEQFF	TGCAGCGTCGCTGACAGGGCTTATGAGCAGTTCTTC
TRBJ2-1	TRBV21-1	-	-	CASSVGQGNEQFF	-
TRBJ1-2	TRBV20-1	-	-	CSASPGAGYTF	TGCAGTGCTAGCCCAGGGGCAGGCTACACCTTC